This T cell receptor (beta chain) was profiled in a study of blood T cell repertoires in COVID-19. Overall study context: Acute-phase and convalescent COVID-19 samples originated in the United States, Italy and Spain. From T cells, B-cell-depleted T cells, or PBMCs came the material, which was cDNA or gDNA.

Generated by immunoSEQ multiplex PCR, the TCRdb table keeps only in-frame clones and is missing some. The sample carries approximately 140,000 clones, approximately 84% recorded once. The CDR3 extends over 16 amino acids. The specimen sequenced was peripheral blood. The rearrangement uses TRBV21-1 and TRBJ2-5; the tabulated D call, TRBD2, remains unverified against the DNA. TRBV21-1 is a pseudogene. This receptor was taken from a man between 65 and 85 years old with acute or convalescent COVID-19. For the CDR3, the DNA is TGTGCCAGCAGCAAAGCGCCTGACGGGGGGGAAGAGACCCAGTACTTC. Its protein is CASSKAPDGGEETQYF.